This note documents a single T cell receptor beta chain sequence. TCRdb's table, derived via immunoSEQ multiplex PCR, lists solely in-frame clones and lacks some. There are tens of thousands of clones in the sample; roughly 83% occur only once, and approximately 8.7% lies in the top ten. In germline, CDR1 is LGHNA, CDR2 YSLEER. This CDR3 is built from 18 residues. V was trimmed by 0 bases and J by 1 base, leaving 18 bases between them. The sample belongs to a study of OX40 agonist ivuxolimab in advanced cancers. The specimen comprised CD4+ or CD8+ T cells sorted from blood, sampled in a trial of the OX40 agonist ivuxolimab. The V and J genes are TRBV4-3 and TRBJ1-1; D uncertain. This clonotype was obtained from an adult with an advanced solid tumor such as melanoma, head and neck, liver or kidney cancer. CDR3 in DNA: TGCGCCAGCAGCCAAGACGCCCCTACGTCAAGCACGAACACTGAAGCTTTCTTT. This sequence encodes CASSQDAPTSSTNTEAFF.